Following are 27 T cell receptor beta chains from one sample sequenced in a study of neurological immune-mediated disorders. One entry per CDR3 protein results from TCRdb running MiXCR on the 5' RACE reads. Counted here are some 65,000 distinct CDR3 sequences, roughly 5% occurring once; the ten biggest clones make up around 2.8%. Sequencing was performed on PBMCs. All receptors come from a woman aged 25 to 39 with multiple sclerosis.

This clonotype was recorded at least ten times. V usage is TRBV12-3 or TRBV12-4 and J usage is TRBJ1-2, with D possibly TRBD1 on 5 matching bases. The CDR3 consists of 13 residues. Trimming pared 0 bases from V and 6 bases from J, leaving 8 bases between. CDR3 bases: TGTGCCAGCAGTTTAGCCGGGGGTAATGGCTACACCTTC. It encodes CASSLAGGNGYTF.

This clonotype was observed at least ten times. The chain has TRBV5-1 and TRBJ2-2; D unresolved. Trimming stripped 4 bases from V and 4 bases from J, with 14 bases between. Germline V gene data show CDR1 as SGHRS and CDR2 as YFSETQ. This CDR3 spans 15 amino acids. The DNA for the CDR3 is TGCGCCAGCAGCGAGTTAGAGCGAGGCACCGGGGAGCTGTTTTTT. Translation gives CASSELERGTGELFF.

With respect to this clonotype: A read error may produce the germline difference seen at one junction end. The V call is TRBV20-1, the J call TRBJ1-5; D gene ambiguous. CDR3 length equals 14 residues. From germline, CDR1 is DFQATT and CDR2 SNEGSKA (reference sequence). The CDR3 here is CSASPTGSGQPQNF. Written as DNA, the CDR3 is TGCAGTGCTAGCCCTACGGGGAGCGGTCAGCCCCAGAATTTT.

At least ten counts were recorded for this clonotype. The chain joins TRBV5-6 to TRBJ1-5; D unresolved. The CDR3 extends over 12 amino acids. Trimming removed 1 base at V and 5 bases at J, with 4 bases between. Germline V CDR1 and CDR2: SGHDT, YYEEEE. Written as DNA, the CDR3 is TGTGCCAGCAGCTTGAGAGATCAGCCCCAGCATTTT. Encoded protein: CASSLRDQPQHF.

This clonotype was recorded at least ten times. A much more abundant neighbour one base away suggests this may be a read error. The V call is TRBV15, the J call TRBJ2-5; 12 bases are a match to TRBD2. After removal of 5 bases from V and 2 bases from J, the junction contained 3 bases not matched to a gene. Germline CDR1 is LNHNV and CDR2 is YYDKDF (reference sequence). This CDR3 is 15 amino acids long. The CDR3 region is CATSRTSGTQETQYF. The DNA of the CDR3 is TGTGCCACCAGCCGGACTAGCGGGACTCAAGAGACCCAGTACTTC.

This clonotype was picked up many times. The chain recombines TRBV20-1 with TRBJ2-1; 10 bases are a match to TRBD2. V dropped 3 bases and J dropped 1; count of bases not matched to a gene: 12. This CDR3 has 18 amino acids. The germline V gene encodes CDR1 DFQATT and CDR2 SNEGSKA (reference sequence). The CDR3 sequence is CSASQIAPGLASYNEQFF. The CDR3 DNA is TGCAGTGCTAGCCAGATCGCGCCGGGACTAGCGTCCTACAATGAGCAGTTCTTC.

V gene TRBV6-5 combines with J gene TRBJ2-7; D is possibly TRBD1 (6 bases). The CDR3 totals 12 residues. The germline gives CDR1 MNHEY, CDR2 SVGAGI. Trimming took 10 bases from V and 1 from J, leaving 11 bases between them. The CDR3 protein is CAIGDTSYEQYF. CDR3 sequence (DNA): TGTGCCATTGGGGACACATCCTACGAGCAGTACTTC.

In this sample, this clonotype turned up many times. The chain employs TRBV6-5 and TRBJ2-1; 14 bases fit TRBD2. There are 17 residues in the CDR3. Germline values: CDR1 MNHEY, CDR2 SVGAGI. The ends lost 5 bases at V and 8 bases at J; junction bases unmatched: 11. The CDR3 protein is CASSPVLGTSGGDEQFF. The CDR3 DNA follows: TGTGCCAGCAGTCCTGTCCTGGGGACTAGCGGGGGAGATGAGCAGTTCTTC.

Many counts were recorded for this clonotype. The DNA is left out, because the CDR3 cannot be placed on it with certainty; the CDR3 is given as TCRdb lists it. The chain has TRBV5-6 and TRBJ2-3; the D call of TRBD1 is as the table states it, not checked on the DNA. The CDR3 spans 13 residues, counting both ends. Per germline, CDR1 SGHDT and CDR2 YYEEEE. CDR3 amino acids: CASSFGQGAPLYF.

The V call is TRBV27, the J call TRBJ1-2, with a tentative D call TRBD1 (5 bases). V lost 5 bases to trimming and J lost 5 bases, with 9 bases between them. From germline, CDR1 is MNHEY and CDR2 SMNVEV (reference sequence). The CDR3 runs to 12 residues. The CDR3: CASSEQGYGYTF. The CDR3 nucleotides read TGTGCCAGCAGTGAGCAGGGATATGGCTACACCTTC.

This clonotype was seen many times. This chain connects TRBV7-2 to TRBJ2-5; TRBD1 matches at 7 bases. The CDR3 contains 13 residues. V was pared by 3 bases and J by 2 bases, with 0 bases of the junction left unmatched. CDR1 SGHTA and CDR2 FQGNSA come from the germline V gene. The CDR3 loop reads CASSLDRQETQYF. The CDR3 DNA reads as TGTGCCAGCAGCTTGGACAGGCAAGAGACCCAGTACTTC.

The rearrangement links TRBV10-3 to TRBJ1-5; weak D call: TRBD1 (6 bases). The germline CDR1 and CDR2 sequences are ENHRY and SYGVKD. This CDR3 region has 15 residues. Trimming took off 3 bases at V and 2 bases at J, with 11 bases between the two ends. This CDR3 reads CAISDGQGRNQPQHF. DNA of the CDR3: TGTGCCATCAGTGACGGCCAGGGGCGCAATCAGCCCCAGCATTTT.

The table lists this clonotype with many counts. The rearrangement joins TRBV9 to TRBJ1-1; TRBD1 aligns across 9 bases. CDR1 SGDLS and CDR2 YYNGEE come from the germline V gene. V gave up 4 bases and J gave up 4 bases; unmatched junction bases: 5. The CDR3 has 14 residues. The CDR3 spells CASSPQTGGTEAFF. The DNA for the CDR3 is TGTGCCAGCAGCCCTCAGACAGGGGGCACTGAAGCTTTCTTT.

This clonotype appeared a few times. This chain uses TRBV25-1 with TRBJ1-1, with D perhaps TRBD1 (6 bases). Germline-derived CDR1 and CDR2 are MGHDK and SYGVNS. The ends were cut back, 8 bases at V and 2 bases at J, with 21 bases in the middle. The length of the CDR3 is 16 residues. The CDR3 loop reads CASGQKRGKGNTEAFF. As DNA, the CDR3 is TGTGCCAGCGGACAGAAAAGGGGGAAGGGTAACACTGAAGCTTTCTTT.

Many counts were recorded for this clonotype. The rearrangement links TRBV20-1 to TRBJ2-1; D perhaps matches TRBD2 (5 bases). V was clipped by 1 base and J by 3 bases, with 10 bases between them. The CDR3 is 14 amino acids. Germline loops: CDR1 DFQATT, CDR2 SNEGSKA (reference sequence). DNA for the CDR3: TGCAGTGCTAGAGCAGCGGCGGGCTACAATGAGCAGTTCTTC. Amino acids: CSARAAAGYNEQFF.

This clonotype was counted ten times or more. The J gene is TRBJ2-7, the V gene TRBV5-5, with D uncertain. CDR1 and CDR2 from the germline V gene are SGHKS and YYEKEE (reference sequence). CDR3 size: 15 residues. V lost 0 bases and J 2 bases, leaving 12 bases between the germline ends. The CDR3 sequence: CASSLDPNTPYEQYF. The CDR3 DNA is TGTGCCAGCAGCTTGGATCCAAACACCCCCTACGAGCAGTACTTC.

CDR3 in DNA: TGCGCCAGCAGCCCGGCCCCGGGGAGCGATCATGGGCAGTACTTC. Amino acid sequence: CASSPAPGSDHGQYF. The chain joins TRBV5-1 to TRBJ2-7, with D possibly being TRBD2 (5 bases). Germline loops: CDR1 SGHRS, CDR2 YFSETQ. The CDR3 has 15 amino acids. V was shortened by 4 bases and J by 9 bases, with 23 bases between the two germline ends.

In its sample, this clonotype was seen many times. CDR3 coding DNA: TGTGCCAGCAGGCAGGGGAGGGGAGCCTACAATGAGCAGTTCTTC. Protein: CASRQGRGAYNEQFF. The chain couples TRBV12-3 or TRBV12-4 to TRBJ2-1; TRBD2 might be the D (7 bases). V lost 6 bases and J lost 2, with 14 bases in between. This CDR3 is 15 amino acids long.

The V gene is TRBV25-1, the J gene TRBJ2-2, with D tentatively TRBD1 (6 bases). V was clipped by 5 bases and J by 1 base, with 11 bases between them. The CDR3 length is 15 residues. Looked up from germline, CDR1 is MGHDK and CDR2 is SYGVNS. CDR3 region: CASSRRGMNTGELFF. CDR3 nucleotide sequence: TGTGCCAGCAGTCGAAGGGGGATGAACACCGGGGAGCTGTTTTTT.

In this sample, this clonotype turned up a few times. This may arise from a read error, as a much more abundant clone is one base away. The rearrangement joins TRBV7-8 to TRBJ2-7; D uncertain. The V end was cut by 4 bases, the J end by 2 bases, with 6 bases between. The germline CDR1 and CDR2 sequences are SGHVS and FQNEAQ. The CDR3 contains 12 residues. The CDR3, as DNA: TGTGCCAGCAGCTCAACCCCCTACGAGCAGTACTTC. Protein product: CASSSTPYEQYF.

The sample holds many counts of this clonotype. CDR3 residues: CSARDGRVANYGYTF. CDR3 DNA sequence: TGCAGTGCTAGAGATGGGAGGGTCGCTAACTATGGCTACACCTTC. The chain employs TRBV20-1 and TRBJ1-2; D gene ambiguous. The CDR3 sequence is 15 residues long. The germline V gene has CDR1 DFQATT and CDR2 SNEGSKA (reference sequence). V shed 0 bases and J shed 0 bases, with 11 bases lying between them.

This clonotype was seen a few times. V usage is TRBV28 and J usage is TRBJ1-1, with D perhaps matching TRBD1 (5 bases). Germline loops: CDR1 MDHEN, CDR2 SYDVKM. V shed 7 bases and J shed 1 base, with 10 bases lying between them. The CDR3 consists of 13 residues. The DNA of the CDR3 is TGTGCCAGCACCTGGGGGGGGAACACTGAAGCTTTCTTT. Residues: CASTWGGNTEAFF.

This clonotype was detected many times. This chain joins TRBV5-5 and TRBJ2-7; 8 nucleotides line up with TRBD1. This CDR3 is 16 amino acids long. Germline V gene lookup returns CDR1 SGHKS and CDR2 YYEKEE (reference sequence). With V trimmed by 4 bases and J by 1 base, 10 bases remained unmatched. The CDR3 sequence: CASSRDRSLISYEQYF. The DNA of the CDR3 is TGTGCCAGCAGCCGGGACAGGTCCCTGATTTCCTACGAGCAGTACTTC.

This clonotype was detected many times. This chain connects TRBV7-3 to TRBJ2-7; TRBD1 matches at 9 bases. V lost 5 bases to trimming and J lost 4 bases; unmatched junction nucleotides: 3. The CDR3 totals 13 residues. Germline assignment: CDR1 SGHTA and CDR2 FQGTGA. CDR3 sequence: CASSPDRGYEQYF. CDR3 DNA sequence: TGTGCCAGCAGCCCGGACAGGGGATACGAGCAGTACTTC.

This clonotype was counted at least ten times. In nucleotides, the CDR3 is TGTGCCAGCAGTTTTCGGGACAGCCTCTACGAGCAGTACTTC. Translation gives CASSFRDSLYEQYF. The rearrangement joins TRBV27 to TRBJ2-7; TRBD1 agrees at 7 bases. Germline-derived CDR1 and CDR2 are MNHEY and SMNVEV (reference sequence). The CDR3 spans 14 residues. J was trimmed by 3 bases and V by 3 bases; bases with no gene match: 5.

The chain combines TRBV6-1 with TRBJ1-6; 7 nucleotides line up with TRBD1. CDR1 is MNHNS, CDR2 SASEGT, per germline. The CDR3 is 14 amino acids. J lost 14 bases, V lost 5 bases, and 12 bases had no gene match. The CDR3 protein is CASSQTGFVVALHF. Written as DNA, the CDR3 is TGTGCCAGCAGTCAGACAGGGTTCGTTGTGGCCCTCCACTTT.

At least ten counts were recorded for this clonotype. V usage is TRBV20-1 and J usage is TRBJ2-2; D gene ambiguous. The CDR3 sequence is 12 residues long. The germline CDR1 and CDR2 sequences are DFQATT and SNEGSKA (reference sequence). V was trimmed by 7 bases and J by 5 bases, leaving 11 bases between them. CDR3 coding DNA: TGCAGTGGGACGGACGGGACCGGGGAGCTGTTTTTT. Translation gives CSGTDGTGELFF.